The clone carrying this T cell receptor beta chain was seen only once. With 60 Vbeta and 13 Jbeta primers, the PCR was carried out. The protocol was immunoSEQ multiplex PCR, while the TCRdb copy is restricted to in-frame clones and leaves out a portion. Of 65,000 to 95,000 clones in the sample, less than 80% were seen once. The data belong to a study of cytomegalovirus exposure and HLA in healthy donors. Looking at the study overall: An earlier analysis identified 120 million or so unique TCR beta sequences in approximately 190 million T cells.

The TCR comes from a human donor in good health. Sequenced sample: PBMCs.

CDR3 protein: CSVEDRGAVTTETQYF. The CDR3 DNA follows: TGCAGCGTTGAAGATCGTGGGGCTGTAACAACGGAGACCCAGTACTTC. The chain is built from TRBV29-1 and TRBJ2-5, with D maybe TRBD1 (5 bases). Trimming took off 0 bases at V and 5 bases at J, with 19 bases between the two ends. CDR1 is SQVTM and CDR2 is ANQGSEA in the germline V gene. The CDR3 runs 16 residues.